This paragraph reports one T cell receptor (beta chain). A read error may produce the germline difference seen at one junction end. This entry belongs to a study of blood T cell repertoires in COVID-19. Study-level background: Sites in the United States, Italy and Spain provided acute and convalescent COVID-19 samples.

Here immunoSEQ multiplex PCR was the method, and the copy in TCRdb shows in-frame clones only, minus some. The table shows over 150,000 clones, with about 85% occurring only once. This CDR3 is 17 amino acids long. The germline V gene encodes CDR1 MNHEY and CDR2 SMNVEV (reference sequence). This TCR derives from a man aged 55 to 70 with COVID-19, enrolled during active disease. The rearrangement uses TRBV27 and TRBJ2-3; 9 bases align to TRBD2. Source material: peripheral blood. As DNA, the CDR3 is TGTACCAGCAGTCCTCCGCCGGGCGGGGGGGCTTTGTATACGCAGTATTTT. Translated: CTSSPPPGGGALYTQYF.